This T cell receptor beta chain was captured in a study of early T cells in non-severe SARS-CoV-2 infection. Overall study context: The sequenced material was bulk RNA from unsorted whole blood, and its chains were unpaired.

Points from the study as a whole: Reliance on VDJdb matching favored anti-spike CD8 responses; private and CD4 specificities were missed.

Concerning this clonotype itself: Its target is not known.

The V gene lost 5 bases and the J gene lost 4 bases, with 15 bases spanning the gap. This CDR3 contains 16 residues. Germline CDR1 and CDR2: MNHEY and SMNVEV (reference sequence). In the library, individual cDNA molecules carried attached unique molecular identifiers. TCRdb analysed the 5' RACE reads with MiXCR anew, one entry per CDR3 protein. The table includes approximately 90,000 distinct CDR3 sequences, 10% to 15% detected once. The J gene is TRBJ1-6, the V gene TRBV27; no reliable D call. This specimen was whole blood, taken at baseline. This clonotype was obtained from an adult who was a healthcare worker with PCR-confirmed SARS-CoV-2 infection or an uninfected control (not recorded which). In nucleotides, the CDR3 is TGTGCCAGCAGTCCCCCAGGAGTGTTGTATAATTCACCCCTCCACTTT. Amino acid sequence: CASSPPGVLYNSPLHF.